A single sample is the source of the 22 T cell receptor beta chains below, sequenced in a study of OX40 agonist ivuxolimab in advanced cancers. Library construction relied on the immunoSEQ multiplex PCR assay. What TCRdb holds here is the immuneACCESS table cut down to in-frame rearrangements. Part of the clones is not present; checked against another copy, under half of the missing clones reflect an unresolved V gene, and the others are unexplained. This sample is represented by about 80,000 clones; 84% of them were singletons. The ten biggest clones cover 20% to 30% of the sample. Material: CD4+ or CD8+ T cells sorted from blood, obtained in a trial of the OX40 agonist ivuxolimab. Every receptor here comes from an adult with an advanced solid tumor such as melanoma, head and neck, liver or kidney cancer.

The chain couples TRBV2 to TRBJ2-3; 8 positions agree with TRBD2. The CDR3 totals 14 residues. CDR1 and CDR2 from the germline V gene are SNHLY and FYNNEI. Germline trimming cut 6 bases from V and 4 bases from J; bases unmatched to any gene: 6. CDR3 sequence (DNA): TGTGCCAGCAGCCGGGGGGGGCCCGCAGATACGCAGTATTTT. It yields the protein CASSRGGPADTQYF.

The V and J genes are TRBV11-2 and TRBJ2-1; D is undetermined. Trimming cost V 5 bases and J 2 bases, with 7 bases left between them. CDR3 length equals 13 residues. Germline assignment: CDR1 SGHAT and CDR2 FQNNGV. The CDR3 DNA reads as TGTGCCAGCAGCCCCGAGACCTACAATGAGCAGTTCTTC. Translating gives CASSPETYNEQFF. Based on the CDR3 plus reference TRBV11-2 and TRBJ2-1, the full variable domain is EAGVAQSPRYKIIEKRQSVAFWCNPISGHATLYWYQQILGQGPKLLIQFQNNGVVDDSQLPKDRFSAERLKGVDSTLKIQPAKLEDSAVYLCASSPETYNEQFFGPGTRLTVL.

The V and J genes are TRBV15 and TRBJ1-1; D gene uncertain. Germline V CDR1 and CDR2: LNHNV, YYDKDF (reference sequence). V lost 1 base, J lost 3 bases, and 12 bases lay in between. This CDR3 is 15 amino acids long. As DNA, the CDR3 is TGTGCCACCAGCAGAGCCCAAGGGCGGTACACTGAAGCTTTCTTT. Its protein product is CATSRAQGRYTEAFF.

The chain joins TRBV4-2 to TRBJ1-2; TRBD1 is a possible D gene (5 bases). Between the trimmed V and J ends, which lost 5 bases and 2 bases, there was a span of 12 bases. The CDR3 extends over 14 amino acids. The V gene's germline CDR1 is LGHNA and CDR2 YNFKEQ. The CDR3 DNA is TGTGCCAGCAGCTTCGGCAGGGAGAACTATGGCTACACCTTC. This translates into CASSFGRENYGYTF.

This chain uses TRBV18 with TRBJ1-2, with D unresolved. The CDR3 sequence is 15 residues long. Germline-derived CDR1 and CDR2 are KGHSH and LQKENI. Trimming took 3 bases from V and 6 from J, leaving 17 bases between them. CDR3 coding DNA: TGTGCCAGCTCACCCTGGTCCTCTGGGGAGGATGGCTACACCTTC. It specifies CASSPWSSGEDGYTF. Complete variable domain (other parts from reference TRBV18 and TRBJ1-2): NAGVMQNPRHLVRRRGQEARLRCSPMKGHSHVYWYRQLPEEGLKFMVYLQKENIIDESGMPKERFSAEFPKEGPSILRIQQVVRGDSAAYFCASSPWSSGEDGYTFGSGTRLTVV.

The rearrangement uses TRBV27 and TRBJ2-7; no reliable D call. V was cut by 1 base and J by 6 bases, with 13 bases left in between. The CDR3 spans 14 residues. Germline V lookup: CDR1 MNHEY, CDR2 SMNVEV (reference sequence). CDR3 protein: CASSLLAAAGEQYF. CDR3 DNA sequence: TGTGCCAGCAGTTTATTGGCCGCTGCTGGCGAGCAGTACTTC.

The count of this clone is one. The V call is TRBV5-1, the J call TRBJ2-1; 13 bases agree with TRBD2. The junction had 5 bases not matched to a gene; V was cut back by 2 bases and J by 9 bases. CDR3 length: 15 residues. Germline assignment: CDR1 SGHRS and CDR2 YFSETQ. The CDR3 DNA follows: TGCGCCAGCAGCTTCAGGACTAGCGGGAGTACTGAGCAGTTCTTC. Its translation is CASSFRTSGSTEQFF.

CDR3 in amino acids: CASSSRVPGELFF. The CDR3 DNA reads as TGTGCCAGTAGTTCCAGGGTTCCCGGGGAGCTGTTTTTT. V gene TRBV19 combines with J gene TRBJ2-2, with D possibly matching TRBD1 (5 bases). The germline CDR1 and CDR2 sequences are LNHDA and SQIVND (reference sequence). CDR3 size: 13 residues. The ends were cut back, 5 bases at V and 6 bases at J, with 10 bases in the middle.

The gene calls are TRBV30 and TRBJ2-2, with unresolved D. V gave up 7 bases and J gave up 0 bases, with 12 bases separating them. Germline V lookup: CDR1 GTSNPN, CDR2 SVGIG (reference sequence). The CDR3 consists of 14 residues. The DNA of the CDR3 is TGTGCCTCGCCGATCCCCGCGAACACCGGGGAGCTGTTTTTT. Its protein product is CASPIPANTGELFF.

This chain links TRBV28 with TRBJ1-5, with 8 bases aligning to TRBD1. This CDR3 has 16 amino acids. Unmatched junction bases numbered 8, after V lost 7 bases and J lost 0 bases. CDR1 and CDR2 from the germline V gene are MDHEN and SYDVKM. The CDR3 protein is CASNTRTGGSNQPQHF. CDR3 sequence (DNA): TGTGCCAGCAATACTAGAACAGGGGGTAGCAATCAGCCCCAGCATTTT.

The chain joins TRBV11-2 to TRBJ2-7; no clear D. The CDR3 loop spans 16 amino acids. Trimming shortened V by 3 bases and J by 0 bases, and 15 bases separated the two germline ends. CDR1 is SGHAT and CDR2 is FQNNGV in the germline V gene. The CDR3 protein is CASSLALPLSSYEQYF. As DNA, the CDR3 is TGTGCCAGCAGCTTGGCTTTACCCCTTAGCTCCTACGAGCAGTACTTC. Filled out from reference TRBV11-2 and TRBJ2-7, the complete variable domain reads EAGVAQSPRYKIIEKRQSVAFWCNPISGHATLYWYQQILGQGPKLLIQFQNNGVVDDSQLPKDRFSAERLKGVDSTLKIQPAKLEDSAVYLCASSLALPLSSYEQYFGPGTRLTVT.

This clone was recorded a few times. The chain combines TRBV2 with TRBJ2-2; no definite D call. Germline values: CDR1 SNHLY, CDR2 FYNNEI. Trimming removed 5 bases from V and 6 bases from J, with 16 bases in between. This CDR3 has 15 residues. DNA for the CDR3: TGTGCCAGCAGTATCCCCGGCAGGCCGGCCGGGGAGCTGTTTTTT. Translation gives CASSIPGRPAGELFF.

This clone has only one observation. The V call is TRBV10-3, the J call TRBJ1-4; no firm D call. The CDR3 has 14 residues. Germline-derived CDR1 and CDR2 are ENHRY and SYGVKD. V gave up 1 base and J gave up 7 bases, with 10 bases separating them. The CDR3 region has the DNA TGTGCCATCAGTGAGTGGGGAGGGAGTGAAAAACTGTTTTTT. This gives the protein CAISEWGGSEKLFF.

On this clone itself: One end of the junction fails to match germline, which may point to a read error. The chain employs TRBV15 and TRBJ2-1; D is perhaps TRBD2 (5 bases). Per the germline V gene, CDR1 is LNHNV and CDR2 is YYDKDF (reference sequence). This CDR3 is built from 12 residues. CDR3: CATRREAAGQFF. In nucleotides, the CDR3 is TGTGCCACCAGGAGAGAAGCGGCCGGGCAGTTCTTC.

The chain's CDR3 is CASSYRENETQYF. CDR3 sequence (DNA): TGTGCCAGCAGTTACAGGGAAAATGAGACCCAGTACTTC. The chain has TRBV6-6 and TRBJ2-5; D gene unclear. Per germline, CDR1 MNHNY and CDR2 SVGAGI (reference sequence). V gave up 2 bases and J gave up 5 bases, with 9 bases separating them. The CDR3 has 13 residues.

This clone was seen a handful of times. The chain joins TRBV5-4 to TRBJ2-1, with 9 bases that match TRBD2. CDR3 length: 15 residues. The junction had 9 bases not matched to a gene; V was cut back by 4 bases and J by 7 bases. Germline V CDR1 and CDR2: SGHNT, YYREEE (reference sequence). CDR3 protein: CASSDLAGGRNEQFF. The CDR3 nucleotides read TGTGCCAGCAGCGACCTGGCGGGGGGGCGGAATGAGCAGTTCTTC. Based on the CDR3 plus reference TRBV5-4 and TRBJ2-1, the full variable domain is ETGVTQSPTHLIKTRGQQVTLRCSSQSGHNTVSWYQQALGQGPQFIFQYYREEENGRGNFPPRFSGLQFPNYSSELNVNALELDDSALYLCASSDLAGGRNEQFFGPGTRLTVL.

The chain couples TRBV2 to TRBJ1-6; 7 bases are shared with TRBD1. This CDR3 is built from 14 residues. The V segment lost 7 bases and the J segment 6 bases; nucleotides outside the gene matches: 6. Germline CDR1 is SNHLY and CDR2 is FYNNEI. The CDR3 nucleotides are TGTGCCAGCACCAGGGGGTTCGGTAATTCACCCCTCCACTTT. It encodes CASTRGFGNSPLHF.

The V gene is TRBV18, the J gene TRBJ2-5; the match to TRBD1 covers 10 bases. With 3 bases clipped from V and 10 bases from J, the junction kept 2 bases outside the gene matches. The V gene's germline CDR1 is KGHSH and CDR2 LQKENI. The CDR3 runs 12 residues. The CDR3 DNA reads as TGTGCCAGCTCACCGGGACAGGGGAGCCAGTACTTC. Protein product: CASSPGQGSQYF.

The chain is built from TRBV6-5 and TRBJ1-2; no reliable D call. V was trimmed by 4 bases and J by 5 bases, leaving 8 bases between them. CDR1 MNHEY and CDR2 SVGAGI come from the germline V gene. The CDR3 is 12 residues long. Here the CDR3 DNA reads TGTGCCAGCAGTTCCTACACATATGGCTACACCTTC. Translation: CASSSYTYGYTF.

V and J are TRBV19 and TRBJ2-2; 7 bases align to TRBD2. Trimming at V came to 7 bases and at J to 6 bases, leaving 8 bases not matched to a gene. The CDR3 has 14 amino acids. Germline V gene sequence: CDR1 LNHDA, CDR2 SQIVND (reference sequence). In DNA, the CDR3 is TGTGCCAGTAAGCCAGGGAGGGGAGCCGGGGAGCTGTTTTTT. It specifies CASKPGRGAGELFF.

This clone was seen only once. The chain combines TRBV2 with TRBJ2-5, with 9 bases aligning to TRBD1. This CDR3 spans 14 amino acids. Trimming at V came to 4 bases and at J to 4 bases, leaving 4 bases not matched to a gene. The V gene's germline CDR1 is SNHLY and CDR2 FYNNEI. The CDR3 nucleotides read TGTGCCAGCAGTGGGGGACAGGGAGGAGAGACCCAGTACTTC. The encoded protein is CASSGGQGGETQYF.

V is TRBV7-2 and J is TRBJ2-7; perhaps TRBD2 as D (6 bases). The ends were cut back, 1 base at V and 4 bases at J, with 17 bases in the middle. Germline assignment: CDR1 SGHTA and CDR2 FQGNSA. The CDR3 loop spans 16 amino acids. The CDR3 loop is CASSLGPRDSGYEQYF. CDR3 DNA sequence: TGTGCCAGCAGCTTAGGCCCACGGGACTCCGGGTACGAGCAGTACTTC.